This TCR beta chain appears in the sequencing data of a study of T cell responses to AZD1222 COVID-19 vaccine (dated by TCRdb to about 2021). Regarding the complete study: Because spike-specific TCR depth and breadth did not differ between the two schedules, AZD1222 recipients who got a second dose at roughly 4 weeks were pooled with those who got a second dose at roughly 12 weeks. Trial participants were enrolled by age into subgroups of 18-55, 56-69 and 70-plus years, and 148, 28 and 57 TCR-sequenced participants, respectively, were included in these subgroups. A total of just over 230 trial participants underwent TCR sequencing, of whom 200 to 220 received two doses of AZD1222 and approximately 25 received two doses of the MenACWY control vaccine.

Worth noting for this clone: Which antigen it targets is not known. Base qualities are missing; no much larger clone stands one base away.

The CDR3 regions of human TCRbeta chains were analyzed by immunosequencing. The paper's processing steps were these. TCRs in the repertoires were matched against a reference library of SARS-CoV-2-specific TCRs that had been generated with the MIRA antigen-specificity platform. Breadth was defined as the fraction of unique TCRs that were SARS-CoV-2-associated. Depth was defined as the fraction of total T cells that were SARS-CoV-2-associated. Using the MIRA data, each spike-specific TCR was mapped to the spike region that the TCR reacts to and placed in a CD4 or CD8 class. Log10-transformed breadth and depth values were compared by one-way ANOVA with Sidak's multiple comparisons tests. TCRdb took this table from immuneACCESS and kept in-frame rearrangements with V and J called. Such tables lack part of the clones; where checked against another copy, unresolved V genes explain under half of the gap, and the rest is unexplained. The V and J calls and the clone size are those of that table, but D and trimming were determined from the DNA. The sample records approximately 84,000 clones, under 90% of which are singletons. Together, the top ten hold under 2.5% of the sample.

Broad study findings and their caveats: The 56-69-year group was small, and its depth increase did not reach significance, likely because of low power. After two AZD1222 doses, both the breadth and the depth of spike-specific TCRs were significantly higher than at day 0 and than in MenACWY recipients. CD4 TCRs associated with the vaccine covered the entire spike protein, and the dominant responses were in regions 160-218 and 743-854. Because no day 14 peak-response samples were available, repertoires were characterized only after the peak T cell response. Most participants were white British and females outnumbered males, and the authors suggested that clonal diversity may have been underestimated. Reportedly, almost half of the unique spike-specific TCRs recognized epitopes lying outside the regions that are mutated in the B.1.351 and B.1.1.7 variants. Conclusions about previously exposed vaccinees are limited, since just six AZD1222 recipients were seropositive for SARS-CoV-2 at baseline.

Interpreted using the paper, the time point label stands for: baseline before first vaccination. The vaccinee samples were drawn from two UK trials, COV001 and COV002, one of which was a single-blind randomized controlled phase 2/3 trial testing AZD1222 (ChAdOx1 nCoV-19) in healthy adults. For TCRbeta chain sequencing, PBMC samples were collected from trial participants at day 0 and at day 28 after the second dose. According to the germline V gene (reference sequence), CDR1 reads LNHDA and CDR2 reads SQIVND. Its CDR3 holds 13 amino acids, cysteine through phenylalanine. Only CDR3 DNA is held: 39 bases, read in frame from base 1. From V the trimming removes 9 bases and from J it removes 3 bases, while the gene matches leave 5 bases of the junction unaccounted for.

This TCR was recovered from an adult in good health. The sequence links TRBV19 to TRBJ1-1, with TRBD1 identical over 9 junction bases. The sample here was peripheral blood, taken on day 0 of AZD1222 vaccination. The CDR3 here reads CASRDRVYTEAFF. At the DNA level, the sequence is TGTGCCAGCCGGGACAGGGTGTACACTGAAGCTTTCTTT.